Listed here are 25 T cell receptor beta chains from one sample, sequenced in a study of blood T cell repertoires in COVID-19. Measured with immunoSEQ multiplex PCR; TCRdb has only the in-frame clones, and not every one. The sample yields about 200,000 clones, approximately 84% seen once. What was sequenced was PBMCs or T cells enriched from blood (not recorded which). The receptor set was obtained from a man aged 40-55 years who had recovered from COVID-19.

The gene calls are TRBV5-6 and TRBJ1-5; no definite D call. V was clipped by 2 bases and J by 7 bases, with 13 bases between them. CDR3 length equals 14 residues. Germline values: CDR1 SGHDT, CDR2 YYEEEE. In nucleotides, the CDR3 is TGTGCCAGCAGCTTTTTCGTCAGAGGACAGCCCCAGCATTTT. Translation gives CASSFFVRGQPQHF. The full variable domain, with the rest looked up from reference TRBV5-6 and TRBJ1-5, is DAGVTQSPTHLIKTRGQQVTLRCSPKSGHDTVSWYQQALGQGPQFIFQYYEEEERQRGNFPDRFSGHQFPNYSSELNVNALLLGDSALYLCASSFFVRGQPQHFGDGTRLSIL.

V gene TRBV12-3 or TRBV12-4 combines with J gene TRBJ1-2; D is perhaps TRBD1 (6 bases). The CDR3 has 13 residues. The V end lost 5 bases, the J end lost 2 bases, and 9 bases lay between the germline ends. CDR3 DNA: TGTGCCAGCAGTCGGACAGCCAACTATGGCTACACCTTC. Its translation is CASSRTANYGYTF.

The CDR3 nucleotides read TGTGCCAGCAGCTCGGGACTCTCCTATAACGAGCAGTACTTC. This codes for CASSSGLSYNEQYF. This chain connects TRBV6-5 to TRBJ2-7; tentatively, D is TRBD2 (6 bases). The CDR3 is made up of 14 amino acids. The germline CDR1 and CDR2 sequences are MNHEY and SVGAGI. V lost 6 bases, J lost 5 bases, and 17 bases lay in between.

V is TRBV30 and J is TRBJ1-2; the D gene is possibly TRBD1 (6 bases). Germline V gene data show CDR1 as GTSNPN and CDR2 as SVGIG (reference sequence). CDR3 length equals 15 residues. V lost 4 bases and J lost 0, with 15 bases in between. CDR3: CAWTGAEYSNYGYTF. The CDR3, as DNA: TGTGCCTGGACAGGGGCAGAATATTCTAACTATGGCTACACCTTC.

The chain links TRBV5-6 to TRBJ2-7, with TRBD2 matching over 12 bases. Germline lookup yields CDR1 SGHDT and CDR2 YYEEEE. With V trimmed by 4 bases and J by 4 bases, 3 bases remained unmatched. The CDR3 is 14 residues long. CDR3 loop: CASSLAGGQYEQYF. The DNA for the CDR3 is TGTGCCAGCAGCCTAGCGGGGGGGCAGTACGAGCAGTACTTC.

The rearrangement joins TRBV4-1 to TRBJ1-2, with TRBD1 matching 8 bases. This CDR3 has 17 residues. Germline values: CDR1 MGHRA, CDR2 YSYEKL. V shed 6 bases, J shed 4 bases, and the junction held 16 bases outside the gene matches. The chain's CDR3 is CASRLTETGALPYGYTF. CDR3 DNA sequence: TGCGCCAGCAGACTAACCGAGACAGGGGCCCTACCCTATGGCTACACCTTC.

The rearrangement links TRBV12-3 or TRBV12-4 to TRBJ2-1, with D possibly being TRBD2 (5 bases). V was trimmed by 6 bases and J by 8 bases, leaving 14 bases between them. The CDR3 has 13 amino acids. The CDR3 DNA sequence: TGTGCCAGCAGCGATACTAGGCACCATGAGCAGTTCTTC. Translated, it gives CASSDTRHHEQFF.

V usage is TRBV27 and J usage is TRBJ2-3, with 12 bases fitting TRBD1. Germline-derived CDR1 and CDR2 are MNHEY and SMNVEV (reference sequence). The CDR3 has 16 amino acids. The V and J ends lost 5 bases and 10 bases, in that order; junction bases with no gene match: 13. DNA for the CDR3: TGTGCCAGCAGTCCAATCCGGGACAGGGGGCGCAGAGCGCAGTATTTT. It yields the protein CASSPIRDRGRRAQYF.

The CDR3 here is CASSVQPRDYGYTF. In DNA, the CDR3 is TGTGCCAGCAGCGTTCAGCCCCGGGACTATGGCTACACCTTC. The gene calls are TRBV7-6 and TRBJ1-2; D gene uncertain. V gave up 5 bases and J gave up 3 bases, with 13 bases separating them. Germline values: CDR1 SGHVS, CDR2 FNYEAQ. This CDR3 is built from 14 residues.

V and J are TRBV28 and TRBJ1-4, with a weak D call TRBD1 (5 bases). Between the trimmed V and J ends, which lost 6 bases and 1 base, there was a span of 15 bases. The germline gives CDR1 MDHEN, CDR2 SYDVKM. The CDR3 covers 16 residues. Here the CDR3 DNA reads TGTGCCAGCAGCCGGGGGGGGGTTCTAACTAATGAAAAACTGTTTTTT. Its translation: CASSRGGVLTNEKLFF.

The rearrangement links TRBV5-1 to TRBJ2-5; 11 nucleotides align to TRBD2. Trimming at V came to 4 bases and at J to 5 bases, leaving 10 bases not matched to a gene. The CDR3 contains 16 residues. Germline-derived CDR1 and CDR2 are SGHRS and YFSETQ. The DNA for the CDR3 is TGCGCCAGCAGCGTGACTAGCGGGGCGAAGGGCGAGACCCAGTACTTC. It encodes CASSVTSGAKGETQYF.

The CDR3 DNA follows: TGTGCCATCAGTGAAGGCGGGGGGCCTTACAATGAGCAGTTCTTC. It yields the protein CAISEGGGPYNEQFF. The rearrangement links TRBV10-3 to TRBJ2-1, with TRBD2 matching over 8 bases. Germline V gene lookup returns CDR1 ENHRY and CDR2 SYGVKD. This CDR3 spans 15 amino acids. Trimming took 3 bases from V and 4 from J; bases not matched to a gene: 5.

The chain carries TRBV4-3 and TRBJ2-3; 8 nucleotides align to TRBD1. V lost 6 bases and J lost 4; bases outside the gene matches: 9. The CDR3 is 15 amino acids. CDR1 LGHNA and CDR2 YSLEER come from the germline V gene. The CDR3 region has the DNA TGCGCCAGCAGTCTTGACAGGGGCTCATCAGATACGCAGTATTTT. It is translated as CASSLDRGSSDTQYF.

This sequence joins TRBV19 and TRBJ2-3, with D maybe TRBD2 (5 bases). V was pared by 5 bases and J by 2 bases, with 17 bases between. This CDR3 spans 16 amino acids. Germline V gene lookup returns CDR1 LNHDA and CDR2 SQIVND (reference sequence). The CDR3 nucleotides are TGTGCCAGTAGTCGGGCGGGTGGGGAAAACACAGATACGCAGTATTTT. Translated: CASSRAGGENTDTQYF.

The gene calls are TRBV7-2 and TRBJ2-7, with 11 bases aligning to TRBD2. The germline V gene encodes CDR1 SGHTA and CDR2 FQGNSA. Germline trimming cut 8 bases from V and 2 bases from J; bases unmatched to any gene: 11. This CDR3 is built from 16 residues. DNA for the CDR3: TGTGCCAGCGGCCCGGATAGCGGGGGGGTGGCCTACGAGCAGTACTTC. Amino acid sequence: CASGPDSGGVAYEQYF.

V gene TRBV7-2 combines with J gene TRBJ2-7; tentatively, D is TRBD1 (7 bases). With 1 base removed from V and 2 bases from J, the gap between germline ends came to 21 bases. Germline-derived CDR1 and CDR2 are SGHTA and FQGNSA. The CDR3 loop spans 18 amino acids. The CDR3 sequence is CASSLVGGGQGVTYEQYF. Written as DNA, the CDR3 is TGTGCCAGCAGCTTAGTAGGGGGAGGTCAGGGGGTAACCTACGAGCAGTACTTC. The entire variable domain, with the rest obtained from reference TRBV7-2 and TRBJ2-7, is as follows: GAGVSQSPSNKVTEKGKDVELRCDPISGHTALYWYRQSLGQGLEFLIYFQGNSAPDKSGLPSDRFSAERTGGSVSTLTIQRTQQEDSAVYLCASSLVGGGQGVTYEQYFGPGTRLTVT.

CDR3 sequence reads: CASSLDAAASTDTQYF. The CDR3 DNA reads TGTGCCAGCAGCTTAGATGCGGCAGCAAGCACAGATACGCAGTATTTT. The chain links TRBV7-2 to TRBJ2-3; D remains unclear. Germline V gene sequence: CDR1 SGHTA, CDR2 FQGNSA. This CDR3 has 16 residues. V shed 1 base and J shed 0 bases, with 11 bases lying between them.

The CDR3 loop reads CASSPQGILAFF. In nucleotides, the CDR3 is TGTGCCAGCAGCCCCCAGGGAATTTTGGCTTTCTTT. The chain employs TRBV7-8 and TRBJ1-1; possibly TRBD1 for D (5 bases). V was pared by 5 bases and J by 11 bases, with 15 bases between. Germline loops: CDR1 SGHVS, CDR2 FQNEAQ. The CDR3 spans 12 residues.

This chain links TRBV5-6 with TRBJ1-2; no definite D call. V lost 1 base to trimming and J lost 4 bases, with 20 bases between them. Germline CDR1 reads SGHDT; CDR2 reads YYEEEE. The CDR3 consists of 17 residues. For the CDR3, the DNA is TGTGCCAGCAGCTTGTACTTGGAGACTTTAATTTCCTATGGCTACACCTTC. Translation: CASSLYLETLISYGYTF.

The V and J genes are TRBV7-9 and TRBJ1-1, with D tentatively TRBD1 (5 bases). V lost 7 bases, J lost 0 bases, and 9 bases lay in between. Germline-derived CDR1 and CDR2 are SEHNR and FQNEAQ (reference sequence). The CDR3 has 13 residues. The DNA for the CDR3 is TGTGCCAGCACCGACAGTTTGAACACTGAAGCTTTCTTT. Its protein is CASTDSLNTEAFF.

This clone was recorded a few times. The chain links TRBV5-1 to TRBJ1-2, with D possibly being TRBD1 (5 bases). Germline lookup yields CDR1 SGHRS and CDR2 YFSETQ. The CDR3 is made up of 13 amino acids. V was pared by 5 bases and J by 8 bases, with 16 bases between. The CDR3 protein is CASSGQGTQGYTF. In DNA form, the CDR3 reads TGCGCCAGCAGTGGGCAGGGCACGCAGGGCTACACCTTC.

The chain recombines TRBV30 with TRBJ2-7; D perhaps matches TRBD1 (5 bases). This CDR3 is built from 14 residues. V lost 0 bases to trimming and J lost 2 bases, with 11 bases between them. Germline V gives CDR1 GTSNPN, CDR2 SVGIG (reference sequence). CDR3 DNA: TGTGCCTGGAGTGTTGACAGTTCCACCTACGAGCAGTACTTC. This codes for CAWSVDSSTYEQYF.

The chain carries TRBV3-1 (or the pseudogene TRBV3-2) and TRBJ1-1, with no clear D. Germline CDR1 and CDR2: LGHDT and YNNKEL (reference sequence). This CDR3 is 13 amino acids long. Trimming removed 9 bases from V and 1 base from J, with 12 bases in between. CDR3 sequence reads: CARDSVTNTEAFF. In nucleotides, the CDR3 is TGTGCCAGAGATTCAGTCACGAACACTGAAGCTTTCTTT.

CDR3 amino acids: CASSLGGEGNYGYTF. CDR3 nucleotide sequence: TGTGCCAGCAGCTTAGGCGGGGAGGGCAACTATGGCTACACCTTC. The chain joins TRBV7-9 to TRBJ1-2, with D uncertain. The V gene lost 1 base and the J gene lost 2 bases, with 11 bases spanning the gap. The CDR3 is 15 amino acids. Germline lookup yields CDR1 SEHNR and CDR2 FQNEAQ (reference sequence). Together with reference TRBV7-9 and TRBJ1-2, the CDR3 gives the full variable domain: DTGVSQNPRHKITKRGQNVTFRCDPISEHNRLYWYRQTLGQGPEFLTYFQNEAQLEKSRLLSDRFSAERPKGSFSTLEIQRTEQGDSAMYLCASSLGGEGNYGYTFGSGTRLTVV.

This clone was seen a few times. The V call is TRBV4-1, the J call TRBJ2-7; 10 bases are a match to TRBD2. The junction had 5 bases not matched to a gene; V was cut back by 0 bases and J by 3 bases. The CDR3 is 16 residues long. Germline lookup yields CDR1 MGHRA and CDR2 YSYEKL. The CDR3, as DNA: TGCGCCAGCAGCCAAGAGACGCTAGCGGGGGTCTACGAGCAGTACTTC. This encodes CASSQETLAGVYEQYF.